The count of the clone carrying this T cell receptor beta chain is one. The target antigen is unknown. This sample is part of a study of siplizumab effects on memory and regulatory T cells. Study outcomes and limitations: Major contributors to the alloresponse seemed to be naive T cells, which also appeared more diverse than memory cells. It was not possible to assign a naive or memory phenotype to roughly 80-96% of proliferating CD4+ or CD8+ clones. Solely a minor proportion of alloreactive clones could be assigned to unstimulated subsets. Treg-derived clones made up an average of about 73% of mappable alloreactive CD4+ clones with siplizumab and more than 25% in controls.

Germline V CDR1 and CDR2: SGHRS, YFSETQ. Trimming removed 1 base at V and 3 bases at J, with 8 bases between. CDR3 length: 13 residues. Only in-frame clones appear in the TCRdb table, and some are missing; sequencing was by immunoSEQ multiplex PCR. The table lists about 87,000 clones, 75% to 90% of them singletons. This chain links TRBV5-1 with TRBJ2-7; no clear D. The receptor's source is a human donor in good health. Sequenced input: CD4+ T cells sorted from blood. The CDR3 reads CASSLLQNYEQYF. The CDR3 DNA reads TGCGCCAGCAGCTTGCTACAGAACTACGAGCAGTACTTC.